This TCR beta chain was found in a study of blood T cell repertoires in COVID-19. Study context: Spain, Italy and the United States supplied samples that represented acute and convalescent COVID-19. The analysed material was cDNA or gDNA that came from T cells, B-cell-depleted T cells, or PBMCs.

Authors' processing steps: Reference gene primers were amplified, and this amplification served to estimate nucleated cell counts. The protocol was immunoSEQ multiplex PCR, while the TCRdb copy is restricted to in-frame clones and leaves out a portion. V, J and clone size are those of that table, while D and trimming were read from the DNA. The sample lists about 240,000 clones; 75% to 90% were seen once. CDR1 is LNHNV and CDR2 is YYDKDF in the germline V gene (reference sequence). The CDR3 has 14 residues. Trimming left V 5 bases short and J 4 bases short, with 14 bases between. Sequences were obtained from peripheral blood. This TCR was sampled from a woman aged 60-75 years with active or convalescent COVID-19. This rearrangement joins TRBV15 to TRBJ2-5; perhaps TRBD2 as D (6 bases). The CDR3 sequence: CATSGGTGVETQYF. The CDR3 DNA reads TGTGCCACCAGCGGGGGGACGGGGGTAGAGACCCAGTACTTC.